The 10 T cell receptor beta chains presented below share a single source sample, sequenced in a study of T cells expressing NK-cell markers. TCRdb reanalyzed the 5' RACE reads and collapses them to one entry per CDR3 protein, without DNA. This listing includes about 390,000 distinct CDR3 sequences. Sequencing was done on a sample of blood T cells: a sorted CD56 or NKG2C T cell subset, CD4+ or CD8+ T cells, or bulk PBMC T cells (not recorded which). Receptors were obtained from a woman aged 50 to 60 in good health.

This chain joins TRBV9 and TRBJ2-1; TCRdb lists TRBD2, though no DNA is available to test this call. The CDR3 totals 15 residues. Germline CDR1 SGDLS, CDR2 YYNGEE. CDR3 protein: CASSVEGVSYNEQFF.

The chain is built from TRBV7-6 and TRBJ2-1; TCRdb names TRBD2, which stays unverified in the absence of DNA. Looked up from germline, CDR1 is SGHVS and CDR2 is FNYEAQ. This CDR3 is built from 15 residues. The chain's CDR3 is CASSQTSGGYNEQFF.

The V call is TRBV5-1, the J call TRBJ2-1; TCRdb designates TRBD2, a call that cannot be tested without DNA. CDR1 is SGHRS and CDR2 is YFSETQ in the germline V gene. The CDR3 covers 15 residues. This chain's CDR3 is CASTLKSGTYNEQFF.

CDR3 protein: CSAQRTGSEAFF. The chain carries TRBV20-1 and TRBJ1-1; TCRdb lists TRBD1, though no DNA is available to test this call. Germline loops: CDR1 DFQATT, CDR2 SNEGSKA (reference sequence). This CDR3 contains 12 residues.

The chain combines TRBV2 with TRBJ1-5; the TRBD1 assignment by TCRdb is unverifiable without DNA. This CDR3 region has 14 residues. Germline V gives CDR1 SNHLY, CDR2 FYNNEI. CDR3 sequence: CASSVTGPDQPQHF.

The chain combines TRBV4-1 with TRBJ1-5; without DNA, the TCRdb call of TRBD1 cannot be checked. Germline CDR1 reads MGHRA; CDR2 reads YSYEKL. CDR3 length: 16 residues. CDR3: CASSLLPGQSNQPQHF.

The rearrangement links TRBV6-6 to TRBJ1-2. CDR3 length: 13 residues. Germline V gene sequence: CDR1 MNHNY, CDR2 SVGAGI (reference sequence). The chain's CDR3 is CASSSDSNYGYTF.

This chain joins TRBV27 and TRBJ2-5; checking the TCRdb D call of TRBD1 is not possible without DNA. CDR1 MNHEY and CDR2 SMNVEV come from the germline V gene (reference sequence). CDR3 size: 17 residues. CDR3 residues: CASSLFGGLGGQETQYF.

V is TRBV11-2 and J is TRBJ2-5. Germline CDR1 is SGHAT and CDR2 is FQNNGV. CDR3 length equals 12 residues. The CDR3 is CASSQQRETQYF.

V gene TRBV27 combines with J gene TRBJ2-1; TCRdb selects TRBD1, and the lack of DNA leaves this call unchecked. The CDR3 spans 15 residues. Germline lookup yields CDR1 MNHEY and CDR2 SMNVEV (reference sequence). CDR3 protein: CASKGTGGAYNEQFF.